This record looks at one T cell receptor (beta chain) sequence and its context. The same CDR3 is also encoded by other DNA sequences in this sample. These data come from a study of OX40 agonist ivuxolimab in advanced cancers. Germline V gene data show CDR1 as ENHRY and CDR2 as SYGVKD. V lost 0 bases to trimming and J lost 2 bases, with 5 bases between them. The CDR3 is 14 amino acids. Assay: immunoSEQ multiplex PCR; the TCRdb copy retains only in-frame clones and omits some. This sample has about 94,000 clones, with around 86% found just once. The V and J genes are TRBV10-3 and TRBJ1-5, with D possibly matching TRBD1 (5 bases). This specimen consisted of CD4+ or CD8+ T cells sorted from blood, obtained in a trial of the OX40 agonist ivuxolimab. The clonotype comes from an adult with an advanced solid tumor such as melanoma, head and neck, liver or kidney cancer. The CDR3 protein is CAISESGGNQPQHF. CDR3 bases: TGTGCCATCAGTGAGTCGGGGGGCAATCAGCCCCAGCATTTT.